A selection of T cell receptor beta chains follows, all from one sample in a study of blood T cell repertoires in COVID-19. The repertoire was sequenced with immunoSEQ multiplex PCR; TCRdb's copy has only in-frame clones and lacks some. This sample has under 250,000 clones, with 65% to 90% found just once. The sequenced sample was PBMCs or T cells enriched from blood (not recorded which). Source of these receptors: a woman in her forties or fifties with acute COVID-19. The conserved cysteine and the conserved F or W are not part of the CDR3 here. Each record gives: V gene, J gene, CDR3 protein.

TRBV2	TRBJ1-6	ASSATGATNSPLH
TRBV18	TRBJ2-3	ASSPGTRHTDTQY
TRBV5-5	TRBJ1-4	ASSLSTGAGEKLF
TRBV2	TRBJ2-7	ASSAPPTGGEQY
TRBV5-8	TRBJ2-3	ASSLGGGTSGADTQY
TRBV18	TRBJ1-1	ASSPLTGGSTEAF
TRBV3-1/TRBV3-2	TRBJ1-3	ASSQRALSGNTIY
TRBV2	TRBJ1-2	ATGGRGVYGYT
TRBV6-5	TRBJ1-2	ASREGPYGYT
TRBV7-2	TRBJ1-5	ASSRAGGPQH
TRBV10-3	TRBJ2-6	AITGLEPSGANVLT
TRBV30	TRBJ1-4	ACSGVANEKLF
TRBV11-2	TRBJ1-1	ASSLDAGGWGTEAF
TRBV29-1	TRBJ1-2	SVEDRGTGQPSHYGYT
TRBV5-8	TRBJ1-2	ASSFRDRARYGYT
TRBV27	TRBJ2-4	ASSLLAGGPQTKNIQY
TRBV29-1	TRBJ2-4	SVGDRGMSKNIQY
TRBV4-2	TRBJ1-1	ASSQEQGSGTEAF
TRBV4-1	TRBJ2-3	ASSPLAGGTDTQY
TRBV7-7	TRBJ1-2	ASSQTDYGYT
TRBV7-2	TRBJ1-5	ASSLGGDREQPQH
TRBV6-5	TRBJ2-5	ASSRQREGQY
TRBV2	TRBJ1-2	ASSPGQGGNYGYT
TRBV11-2	TRBJ1-2	ASSLDRGNGYT
TRBV5-1	TRBJ1-2	ASSFRGSYGYT
TRBV2	TRBJ2-5	ASSLMGGTGKTQY
TRBV14	TRBJ2-1	ASSHGLAGGYNEQF
TRBV6-2/TRBV6-3	TRBJ1-6	ASRPTGNDNSPLH
TRBV3-1/TRBV3-2	TRBJ2-1	ASSKTSYNEQF
TRBV19	TRBJ2-7	ASSSTGTYEQY
TRBV5-8	TRBJ2-7	ASITSRDTLEQY
TRBV5-1	TRBJ2-4	ASSLPGAKNIQY
TRBV7-2	TRBJ1-6	ASSPRTGGPNSPLH
TRBV4-1	TRBJ2-7	ASSRRFGDSSYEQY
TRBV27	TRBJ2-5	ASSSPGQGEGETQY
TRBV5-1	TRBJ2-1	ASSDRGEQF
TRBV29-1	TRBJ1-1	SVTTGLAEAF
TRBV27	TRBJ1-4	ASSYGRDNEKLF
TRBV9	TRBJ1-4	ASSVDPGSEKLF
TRBV18	TRBJ2-3	ASSPQLASDTQY
TRBV9	TRBJ1-3	ASSPWTGYSAIY
TRBV5-4	TRBJ1-3	ASSFIGGSGNTIY
TRBV18	TRBJ1-2	ASSPPVDYGYT
TRBV6-5	TRBJ1-1	ASSPTRTGNTEAF
TRBV2	TRBJ2-2	ASSEGPGTGELF
TRBV6-2/TRBV6-3	TRBJ1-5	ASSIPRTGGNQPQH
TRBV2	TRBJ1-2	ASTSQGSYT
TRBV6-1	TRBJ1-1	ASSEYRGGEAF
TRBV5-5	TRBJ1-2	ASDSESADYGYT
TRBV3-1/TRBV3-2	TRBJ1-2	ASSQAPPYGYT
TRBV5-4	TRBJ2-2	ASSRTGGRVAGELF
TRBV4-3	TRBJ1-5	ASSQGASGNQPQH
TRBV18	TRBJ1-1	ASSRGGTGNEAF
TRBV30	TRBJ1-4	AWSGKQGESEKLF